This T cell receptor beta chain was recorded in a study of blood T cells in healthy people across ages. V was trimmed by 5 bases and J by 6 bases, leaving 13 bases between them. In germline, CDR1 is DFQATT, CDR2 SNEGSKA (reference sequence). This CDR3 has 12 residues. A second about 7 to 11 cycle PCR used barcoded and J-beta primers. TCRdb fed the 5' RACE reads into MiXCR, producing one record per CDR3 protein. Seen here are 600,000 to 650,000 distinct CDR3 sequences, 58% observed once, and the top ten hold 30% to 45%. Sequenced sample: blood. The V and J genes are TRBV20-1 and TRBJ1-2; D is ambiguous. The TCR sequence derives from a man aged 55 to 70 in good health. CDR3 nucleotide sequence: TGCAGTGCTGGAGGGCTCGGGGATGGCTACACCTTC. It yields the protein CSAGGLGDGYTF.